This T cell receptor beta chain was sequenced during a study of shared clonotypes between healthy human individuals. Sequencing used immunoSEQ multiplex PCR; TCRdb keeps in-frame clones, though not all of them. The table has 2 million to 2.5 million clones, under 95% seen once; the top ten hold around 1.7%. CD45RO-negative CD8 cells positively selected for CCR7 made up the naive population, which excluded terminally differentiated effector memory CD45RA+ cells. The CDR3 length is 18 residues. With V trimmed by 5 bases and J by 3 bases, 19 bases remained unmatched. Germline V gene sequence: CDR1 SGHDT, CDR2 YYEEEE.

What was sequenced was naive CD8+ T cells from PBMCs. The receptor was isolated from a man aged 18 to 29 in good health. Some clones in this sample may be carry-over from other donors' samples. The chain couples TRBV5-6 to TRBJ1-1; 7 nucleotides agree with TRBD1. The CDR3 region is CASSSWAGGLTTYTEAFF. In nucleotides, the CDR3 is TGTGCCAGCAGTTCCTGGGCAGGGGGGCTCACCACCTACACTGAAGCTTTCTTT.